These 6 T cell receptor beta chains share one sample of origin, sequenced in a study of blood T cells in healthy people across ages. Together with a sample-barcoded 5' primer, a J-beta primer mix was included in a second PCR lasting roughly 6 to 12 cycles. Each CDR3 protein gets one entry after TCRdb re-called the 5' RACE reads with MiXCR. The data hold about 1,500,000 distinct CDR3 sequences, with roughly 40% observed a single time. The sample was blood. These receptors were taken from a woman aged 18-35 years in good health.

This chain joins TRBV4-2 and TRBJ2-5; TRBD2 matches 9 bases. V lost 1 base to trimming and J lost 5 bases; unmatched junction nucleotides: 5. The CDR3 consists of 15 residues. Germline-derived CDR1 and CDR2 are LGHNA and YNFKEQ. CDR3 in DNA: TGTGCCAGCAGCCAAGCGGAGGGACTAGCTGAGACCCAGTACTTC. Residues: CASSQAEGLAETQYF.

The chain combines TRBV7-8 with TRBJ2-4, with 9 bases aligning to TRBD2. Germline V lookup: CDR1 SGHVS, CDR2 FQNEAQ. Trimming took 0 bases from V and 3 from J; bases not matched to a gene: 3. This CDR3 region has 16 residues. CDR3 residues: CASSLASGGNKNIQYF. In nucleotides, the CDR3 is TGTGCCAGCAGCTTAGCTAGCGGGGGTAACAAAAACATTCAGTACTTC.

The chain has TRBV5-1 and TRBJ2-5, with D tentatively TRBD1 or TRBD2 (6 bases each). Per the germline V gene, CDR1 is SGHRS and CDR2 is YFSETQ. The ends were cut back, 7 bases at V and 5 bases at J, with 21 bases in the middle. This CDR3 contains 15 residues. The CDR3 region has the DNA TGCGCCAGCGGCGGTAGGGGGGCTCATACGGAGACCCAGTACTTC. It yields the protein CASGGRGAHTETQYF.

To note about this clonotype: The junction departs from germline at one end; a sequencing error may be responsible. The chain combines TRBV5-6 with TRBJ2-7; D unresolved. Germline CDR1 is SGHDT and CDR2 is YYEEEE. CDR3 size: 13 residues. The CDR3 nucleotides read TGTACCAGCAGCTTTAGGGACTCCTACGAGCAGTACTTC. Its translation: CTSSFRDSYEQYF.

This clonotype showed up just a few times. The chain has TRBV2 and TRBJ1-2, with 7 bases aligning to TRBD1. V lost 3 bases and J lost 4; bases outside the gene matches: 8. CDR1 and CDR2 from the germline V gene are SNHLY and FYNNEI. The CDR3 spans 15 residues. The CDR3 nucleotides read TGTGCCAGCAGTGACACGTGGACAGGACCCTATGGCTACACCTTC. Protein product: CASSDTWTGPYGYTF.

The table lists this clonotype with a few counts. The chain carries TRBV6-6 and TRBJ2-7; 11 nucleotides align to TRBD2. There are 14 residues in the CDR3. CDR1 MNHNY and CDR2 SVGAGI come from the germline V gene (reference sequence). Trimming removed 6 bases from V and 6 bases from J; junction bases left unmatched: 7. CDR3 protein: CASRTSGTSGEQYF. In nucleotides, the CDR3 is TGTGCCAGCAGGACTAGCGGGACCTCTGGCGAGCAGTACTTC.